Sequencing of this T cell receptor beta chain was carried out in a study of T cells expressing NK-cell markers (dated by TCRdb to 2019 to 2021). The study in broad terms: About 8 donors provided sorted CD3+CD56+NKG2C+, CD3+CD56+NKG2C- and CD3+CD56-NKG2C+ T-cell subsets, whose TCR beta-chain repertoires were profiled. Among the eight sequenced donors, seven were HCMV-seropositive and one was HCMV-seronegative. The eight sequenced donors were randomly selected healthy volunteers, three men and five women. Sequencing of the libraries produced 2 x 150 bp reads on Illumina HiSeq 2000/2500, MiSeq or NextSeq. Paper-wide results and their limitations: In roughly 6 donors, the dominant CD3+CD56+NKG2C+ clonotypes ranked among the top 10 CD8+ clonotypes, making up about 1.0-7.5% of CD8+ T cells. It remained unclear whether the expanded NKG2C-expressing T cell clones were specific for HCMV antigens. Those dominant clonotypes were again the most abundant among CD3+CD56-NKG2C+ cells in a handful of donors, at about 25-65%.

HCMV-specific IgG was detected in serum with a commercial ELISA kit to determine HCMV serostatus. Ficoll density gradient centrifugation was used to isolate peripheral blood mononuclear cells from blood. Sequencer: Illumina HiSeq 2000. TCR beta cDNA libraries were made by 5'RACE template switching that added a universal primer site and unique molecular identifiers. Synthesis of cDNA was primed from the TCR beta constant segment and was followed by two consecutive PCR amplification steps. Per the authors' processing: MIGEC was used to demultiplex reads and group reads by UMI, and MiTCR was used to assemble and quantify clonotypes. To exclude erroneous sequences, any TCR cDNA sequence not supported by at least two reads was discarded. Downstream repertoire analysis used the tcR package, and clonotypes were matched across fractions by CDR3 nucleotide sequence plus V segment. VDJmatch was used to annotate antigen specificity against VDJdb, with one amino acid substitution allowed in CDR3. Following TCRdb reprocessing, every CDR3 protein sequence forms one entry, and DNA is not provided. These V and J calls originate from TCRdb's pipeline instead of the authors' own analysis. The sample table records hundreds of thousands of distinct CDR3 sequences. Around 4% of the sample is held by the ten biggest clonotypes.

Including cysteine and phenylalanine, the CDR3 has 14 amino acids. The DNA is unrecorded. CDR1 and CDR2 are read off the germline V gene as SGHTA and FQGNSA. With regard to this clonotype: This clone's antigen is unknown.

The chain links TRBV7-2 with TRBJ2-7; lacking DNA, the TRBD1 call made by TCRdb goes unchecked. Sequenced material: blood T cells: a sorted CD56 or NKG2C T cell subset, CD4+ or CD8+ T cells, or bulk PBMC T cells (not recorded which). The source of this sequence is a man between 18 and 35 years old in good health. Donor details come from another sample of the same person, matched by shared clones. The CDR3: CASSLFDRGPEQYF.